Below, 4 T cell receptor beta chains from the same sample are listed, as sequenced in a study of cytomegalovirus exposure and HLA in healthy donors. This PCR relied on a set of 60 Vbeta primers and 13 Jbeta primers. Assay: immunoSEQ multiplex PCR; the TCRdb copy retains only in-frame clones and omits some. The sample holds 140,000 or so clones; over 70% are singletons and the top ten take approximately 2%. Sample: PBMCs. The receptors derive from a woman aged 40-49 years in good health and CMV-seronegative.

This clone appeared once. The V call is TRBV11-1, the J call TRBJ2-3; 10 nucleotides line up with TRBD2. V was pared by 5 bases and J by 3 bases, with 5 bases of the junction left unmatched. Germline assignment: CDR1 SGHAT and CDR2 FQDESV (reference sequence). The CDR3 runs to 15 residues. For the CDR3, the DNA is TGTGCCAGCAGCCTGACTAGCGGGCCGACAGATACGCAGTATTTT. It codes for CASSLTSGPTDTQYF. The full variable domain, its missing parts supplied by reference TRBV11-1 and TRBJ2-3, is EAEVAQSPRYKITEKSQAVAFWCDPISGHATLYWYRQILGQGPELLVQFQDESVVDDSQLPKDRFSAERLKGVDSTLKIQPAELGDSAMYLCASSLTSGPTDTQYFGPGTRLTVL.

This clone turned up a few times. This chain joins TRBV9 and TRBJ2-2; no clear D. From germline, CDR1 is SGDLS and CDR2 YYNGEE. Trimming took 0 bases from V and 8 from J, leaving 8 bases between them. CDR3 length: 13 amino acids. CDR3 nucleotides: TGTGCCAGCAGCGTAGCCCCTTTGGGGGAGCTGTTTTTT. It specifies CASSVAPLGELFF.

The chain joins TRBV9 to TRBJ2-2, with D perhaps matching TRBD2 (5 bases). CDR3 size: 16 residues. V was pared by 4 bases and J by 0 bases, with 13 bases between. Per the germline V gene, CDR1 is SGDLS and CDR2 is YYNGEE. In nucleotides, the CDR3 is TGTGCCAGCAGCCCACCGAGCGGCCCGAACACCGGGGAGCTGTTTTTT. This translates into CASSPPSGPNTGELFF.

This clone was seen only once. This CDR3 is CASSSDSPPGGYGYTF. Here the CDR3 DNA reads TGTGCCAGCAGTTCCGACTCCCCCCCAGGGGGCTATGGCTACACCTTC. The rearrangement links TRBV6-5 to TRBJ1-2; TRBD1 matches 7 bases. Germline values: CDR1 MNHEY, CDR2 SVGAGI. The length of the CDR3 is 16 residues. The ends lost 4 bases at V and 4 bases at J; junction bases unmatched: 12.